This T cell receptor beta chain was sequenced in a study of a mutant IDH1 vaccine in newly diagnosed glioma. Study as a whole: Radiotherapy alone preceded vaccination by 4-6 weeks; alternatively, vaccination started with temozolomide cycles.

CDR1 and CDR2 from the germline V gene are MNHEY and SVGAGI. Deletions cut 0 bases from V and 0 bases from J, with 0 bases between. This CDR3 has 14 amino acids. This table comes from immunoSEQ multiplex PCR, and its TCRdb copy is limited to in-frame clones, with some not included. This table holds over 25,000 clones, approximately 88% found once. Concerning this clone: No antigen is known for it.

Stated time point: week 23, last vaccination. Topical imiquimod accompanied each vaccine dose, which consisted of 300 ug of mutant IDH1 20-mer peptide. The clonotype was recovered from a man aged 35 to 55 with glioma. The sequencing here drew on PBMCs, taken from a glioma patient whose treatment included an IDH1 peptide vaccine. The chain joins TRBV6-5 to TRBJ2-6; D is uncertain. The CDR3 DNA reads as TGTGCCAGCAGTTACTCCTCTGGGGCCAACGTCCTGACTTTC. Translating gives CASSYSSGANVLTF.